This entry lists 2 T cell receptor beta chains sequenced from one sample in a study of cytomegalovirus exposure and HLA in healthy donors (dated by TCRdb to the late 2010s). Preparation of the library involved the immunoSEQ multiplex PCR assay. The multiplex PCR relied on a mix of 60 forward primers for TCR Vbeta segments and 13 reverse primers for TCR Jbeta segments. TCRdb's version of the immuneACCESS table is confined to in-frame rearrangements and falls short of the full clone set. An unresolved V gene accounts for under half of the shortfall where checked; the remainder is of unknown origin. Across this sample there are around 150,000 clones, with more than 60% seen only once. The ten biggest clones cover around 1.9% of the sample. Sequencing was performed on PBMCs. These receptors all stem from a male donor in good health and CMV-seronegative.

Comment on this clone: One end of the junction is discordant with germline, which a read error may explain. The sample holds other DNA sequences that translate to the same CDR3. The chain combines TRBV10-3 with TRBJ1-1, with 7 bases matching TRBD1. CDR3 size: 14 residues. Germline V lookup: CDR1 ENHRY, CDR2 SYGVKD. The CDR3 DNA reads TGTGCCATCAGTGTCCGGACAGGAAGCACTGAGGCTTTCTTT. Its protein is CAISVRTGSTEAFF.

This clone was seen only a few times. The genes are TRBV29-1 and TRBJ1-2, with 8 bases matching TRBD1. The CDR3 runs 13 residues. With 0 bases clipped from V and 4 bases from J, the junction kept 1 base outside the gene matches. CDR1 is SQVTM, CDR2 ANQGSEA, per germline. The CDR3 DNA sequence: TGCAGCGTTGAAGAGCAGGGGGCCTATGGCTACACCTTC. It specifies CSVEEQGAYGYTF. Drawing the rest from reference TRBV29-1 and TRBJ1-2, the complete variable domain is SAVISQKPSRDICQRGTSLTIQCQVDSQVTMMFWYRQQPGQSLTLIATANQGSEATYESGFVIDKFPISRPNLTFSTLTVSNMSPEDSSIYLCSVEEQGAYGYTFGSGTRLTVV.